Following are 7 T cell receptor beta chains from one sample sequenced in a study of T cells in Graves' hyperthyroidism and ophthalmopathy. RNA transcripts provided the source from which TCR beta CDR3 regions were amplified. First-round RT-PCR with HTBI primers amplified the TCR CDR3 region. TCRdb called the multiplex PCR reads again in MiXCR, with one record for every CDR3 protein. The repertoire holds nearly 750,000 distinct CDR3 sequences, with 30% to 40% as singletons. Sequencing input: blood. The receptor source for this set is a woman in her thirties or forties with Graves' hyperthyroidism.

The CDR3 here is CASSDRGGSYGYTF. DNA for the CDR3: TGTGCCAGCAGTGACAGGGGCGGGAGCTATGGCTACACCTTC. V gene TRBV7-2 combines with J gene TRBJ1-2; 8 positions match TRBD1. The CDR3 is 14 residues long. V lost 6 bases to trimming and J lost 4 bases; unmatched junction nucleotides: 7. Germline V gene sequence: CDR1 SGHTA, CDR2 FQGNSA.

The CDR3: CASSRPRDTNEKLFF. The DNA of the CDR3 is TGTGCCAGCAGCCGACCCAGGGATACTAATGAAAAACTGTTTTTT. The chain carries TRBV6-6 and TRBJ1-4, with a possible D match to TRBD1 (5 bases). The CDR3 extends over 15 amino acids. Germline V gene data show CDR1 as MNHNY and CDR2 as SVGAGI (reference sequence). V was clipped by 6 bases and J by 2 bases, with 13 bases between them.

The chain joins TRBV15 to TRBJ2-7; 9 nucleotides agree with TRBD2. CDR1 is LNHNV and CDR2 is YYDKDF in the germline V gene (reference sequence). The CDR3 sequence is 17 residues long. V shed 0 bases, J shed 2 bases, and the junction held 8 bases outside the gene matches. CDR3 region: CATSRELTASGTYEQYF. The CDR3 nucleotides read TGTGCCACCAGCAGAGAGTTGACGGCTAGCGGGACCTACGAGCAGTACTTC.

V and J are TRBV4-3 and TRBJ1-1; D is unclear. The CDR3 consists of 15 residues. Germline V CDR1 and CDR2: LGHNA, YSLEER. V was clipped by 0 bases and J by 1 base, with 9 bases between them. CDR3 bases: TGCGCCAGCAGCCAAGATGCACGGGCGAACACTGAAGCTTTCTTT. Protein sequence: CASSQDARANTEAFF.

This clonotype was seen repeatedly, ten times or more. J is TRBJ2-6 and V is TRBV2; D possibly corresponds to TRBD2 (6 bases). CDR3 length: 15 amino acids. The germline V gene encodes CDR1 SNHLY and CDR2 FYNNEI. V was clipped by 4 bases and J by 2 bases, with 9 bases between them. The CDR3 coding sequence is TGTGCCAGCAGTGCATCTAGCGCTGGGGCCAACGTCCTGACTTTC. It encodes CASSASSAGANVLTF.

The chain employs TRBV6-2 or TRBV6-3 and TRBJ1-2, with 7 bases lining up with TRBD1. The CDR3 extends over 14 amino acids. Germline loops: CDR1 MNHEY, CDR2 SVGEGT. V shed 7 bases and J 3 bases; nucleotides not matched to a gene: 8. The CDR3 coding sequence is TGTGCCAGCAATAACAGGGGAGTCGACTATGGCTACACCTTC. It encodes CASNNRGVDYGYTF.

The chain recombines TRBV10-2 with TRBJ1-2, with D maybe TRBD1 (6 bases). There are 14 residues in the CDR3. Trimming pared 10 bases from V and 4 bases from J, leaving 19 bases between. CDR1 is WSHSY and CDR2 is SAAADI in the germline V gene. The CDR3 coding sequence is TGCGCCAACCTACTCAGGAAGGACAGCTATGGCTACACCTTC. Residues: CANLLRKDSYGYTF.